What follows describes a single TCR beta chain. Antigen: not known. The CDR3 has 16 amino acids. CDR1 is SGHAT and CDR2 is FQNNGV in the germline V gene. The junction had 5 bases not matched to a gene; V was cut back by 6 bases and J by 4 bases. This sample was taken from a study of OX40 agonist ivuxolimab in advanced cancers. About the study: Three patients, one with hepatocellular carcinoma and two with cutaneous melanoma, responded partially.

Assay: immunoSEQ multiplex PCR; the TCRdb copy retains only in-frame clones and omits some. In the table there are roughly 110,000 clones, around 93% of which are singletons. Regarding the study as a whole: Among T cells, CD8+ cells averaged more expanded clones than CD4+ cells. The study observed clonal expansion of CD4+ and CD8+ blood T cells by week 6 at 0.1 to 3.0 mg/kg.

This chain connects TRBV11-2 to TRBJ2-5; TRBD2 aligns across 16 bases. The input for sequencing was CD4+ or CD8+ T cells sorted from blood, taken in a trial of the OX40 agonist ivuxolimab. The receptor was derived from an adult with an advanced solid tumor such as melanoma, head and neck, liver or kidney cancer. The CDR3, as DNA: TGTGCCAGCAGAAGCGGGACTAGCGGGAGGGGAGAGACCCAGTACTTC. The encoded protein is CASRSGTSGRGETQYF. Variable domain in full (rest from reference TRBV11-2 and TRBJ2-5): EAGVAQSPRYKIIEKRQSVAFWCNPISGHATLYWYQQILGQGPKLLIQFQNNGVVDDSQLPKDRFSAERLKGVDSTLKIQPAKLEDSAVYLCASRSGTSGRGETQYFGPGTRLLVL.